The next 30 T cell receptor beta chains were all read from a single sample in a study of blood T cell repertoires in COVID-19. Sequencing was performed with immunoSEQ multiplex PCR; in TCRdb, only in-frame clones are kept and a portion is missing. The sample contains tens of thousands of clones, more than 75% of which appear only once. Sequenced input: peripheral blood. The receptors originated from a man between 65 and 85 years old with acute or convalescent COVID-19.

For the CDR3, the DNA is TGTGCCAGCAGTTTAAGACAGACTAACTATGGCTACACCTTC. This codes for CASSLRQTNYGYTF. The rearrangement links TRBV28 to TRBJ1-2; TRBD1 is a possible D gene (5 bases). Trimming left V 2 bases short and J 0 bases short, with 7 bases between. Germline CDR1 is MDHEN and CDR2 is SYDVKM. CDR3 size: 14 residues.

This clone was observed a handful of times. The gene calls are TRBV3-1 (or the pseudogene TRBV3-2) and TRBJ1-2; 7 bases map to TRBD1. Germline V gene sequence: CDR1 LGHDT, CDR2 YNNKEL (reference sequence). The CDR3 loop spans 14 amino acids. V lost 8 bases to trimming and J lost 6 bases; unmatched junction nucleotides: 12. DNA for the CDR3: TGTGCCAGCGTCCGAACAGGGGTGATTGATGGCTACACCTTC. It codes for CASVRTGVIDGYTF.

J is TRBJ1-2 and V is TRBV6-5, with D tentatively TRBD1 (6 bases). CDR1 is MNHEY, CDR2 SVGAGI, per germline. V was pared by 8 bases and J by 4 bases, with 14 bases between. The CDR3 has 13 amino acids. The CDR3: CASSGQNLYGYTF. The DNA for the CDR3 is TGTGCCAGCTCCGGACAGAACCTCTATGGCTACACCTTC.

The gene calls are TRBV5-1 and TRBJ2-7; 7 bases are shared with TRBD1. The trim removed 0 bases at V and 3 bases at J, leaving 6 bases unmatched. The germline V gene encodes CDR1 SGHRS and CDR2 YFSETQ. The CDR3 is 15 residues long. The CDR3 DNA reads TGCGCCAGCAGCTTGGTGGGCAGGGGGATCTACGAGCAGTACTTC. It is translated as CASSLVGRGIYEQYF.

The rearrangement uses TRBV5-1 and TRBJ1-1; 10 nucleotides agree with TRBD1. The CDR3 is made up of 14 amino acids. Unmatched junction bases numbered 8, after V lost 8 bases and J lost 4 bases. Per the germline V gene, CDR1 is SGHRS and CDR2 is YFSETQ. The CDR3 is CASRDRGSVTEAFF. The CDR3 DNA reads as TGCGCCAGTCGGGACAGGGGTTCGGTCACTGAAGCTTTCTTT.

The chain carries TRBV4-1 and TRBJ1-6, with 10 bases aligning to TRBD1. V lost 4 bases to trimming and J lost 10 bases; unmatched junction nucleotides: 13. Germline V gives CDR1 MGHRA, CDR2 YSYEKL. This CDR3 is 17 amino acids long. For the CDR3, the DNA is TGCGCCAGCAGCCCATTTTCCCGGGACAGGGGTTGGTCACCCCTCCACTTT. It encodes CASSPFSRDRGWSPLHF.

J is TRBJ1-1 and V is TRBV3-1 (or the pseudogene TRBV3-2); D might be TRBD1 (5 bases). Trimming removed 3 bases from V and 5 bases from J, with 22 bases in between. The germline CDR1 and CDR2 sequences are LGHDT and YNNKEL (reference sequence). The CDR3 contains 17 residues. CDR3 bases: TGTGCCAGCAGCCAGGTTACCTCCCCGTCAGGGCTTACTGAAGCTTTCTTT. This codes for CASSQVTSPSGLTEAFF.

This clone was recorded once. The chain uses TRBV30 and TRBJ1-2; 9 bases line up with TRBD1. V trimming: 4 bases; J trimming: 3 bases; junction bases outside the gene matches: 9. Germline CDR1 is GTSNPN and CDR2 is SVGIG (reference sequence). The CDR3 is 15 residues long. As DNA, the CDR3 is TGTGCCTGGAAACAAACAGGGGGCGCGGACTATGGCTACACCTTC. Translating it yields CAWKQTGGADYGYTF.

The V call is TRBV6-5, the J call TRBJ2-7; D ambiguous. Germline lookup yields CDR1 MNHEY and CDR2 SVGAGI. There are 13 residues in the CDR3. V dropped 8 bases and J dropped 4 bases, with 15 bases sitting between them. This chain's CDR3 is CASLSLAVYEQYF. CDR3 sequence (DNA): TGTGCCAGCCTGAGTCTGGCGGTTTACGAGCAGTACTTC.

This clone was counted only a few times. This CDR3 is CASSTRNRGSYNSPLHF. In DNA, the CDR3 is TGTGCCAGCAGTACCCGTAACAGGGGCTCCTATAATTCACCCCTCCACTTT. The chain has TRBV27 and TRBJ1-6; 7 nucleotides agree with TRBD1. V lost 5 bases, J lost 0 bases, and 7 bases stayed unmatched. The CDR3 covers 17 residues. In germline, CDR1 is MNHEY, CDR2 SMNVEV (reference sequence).

The CDR3 DNA reads TGCGCCAGCAGCTTGGAAAGGACTAGCGGGAGTTATGAGCAGTTCTTC. Amino acids: CASSLERTSGSYEQFF. The chain employs TRBV5-1 and TRBJ2-1; 13 bases fit TRBD2. V lost 0 bases and J lost 8; bases outside the gene matches: 5. CDR1 is SGHRS and CDR2 is YFSETQ in the germline V gene. CDR3 length equals 16 residues.

The CDR3 loop is CASSSGQYTEAFF. The CDR3 DNA follows: TGTGCCAGCAGCTCGGGACAGTACACTGAAGCTTTCTTT. The rearrangement links TRBV5-4 to TRBJ1-1, with TRBD1 matching over 7 bases. The germline V gene encodes CDR1 SGHNT and CDR2 YYREEE (reference sequence). V shed 3 bases, J shed 3 bases, and the junction held 2 bases outside the gene matches. The CDR3 is 13 residues long. Drawing the rest from reference TRBV5-4 and TRBJ1-1, the complete variable domain is ETGVTQSPTHLIKTRGQQVTLRCSSQSGHNTVSWYQQALGQGPQFIFQYYREEENGRGNFPPRFSGLQFPNYSSELNVNALELDDSALYLCASSSGQYTEAFFGQGTRLTVV.

The CDR3 DNA sequence: TGTGCCTGGAGTGAACGACAGGGGTGGAACACTGAAGCTTTCTTT. It specifies CAWSERQGWNTEAFF. J is TRBJ1-1 and V is TRBV30; 8 nucleotides align to TRBD1. Germline lookup yields CDR1 GTSNPN and CDR2 SVGIG (reference sequence). The length of the CDR3 is 15 residues. The ends lost 1 base at V and 1 base at J; junction bases unmatched: 5.

The chain has TRBV20-1 and TRBJ2-7; TRBD2 matches 7 bases. J gave up 2 bases and V 3 bases, and 7 bases lay outside the gene matches. There are 14 residues in the CDR3. Per the germline V gene, CDR1 is DFQATT and CDR2 is SNEGSKA (reference sequence). The CDR3 protein is CSASRPSGAYEQYF. The CDR3 nucleotides read TGCAGTGCTAGTAGGCCCAGCGGGGCCTACGAGCAGTACTTC.

This clone was seen a few times. CDR3 DNA sequence: TGTGCCACCAGTGGGGGAGTGTATCAGCCCCAGCATTTT. Translated, it gives CATSGGVYQPQHF. J is TRBJ1-5 and V is TRBV24-1, with D unresolved. Germline V gene data show CDR1 as KGHDR and CDR2 as SFDVKD. The V end was cut by 5 bases, the J end by 5 bases, with 9 bases between. The CDR3 is made up of 13 amino acids.

The chain has TRBV30 and TRBJ1-1; D is possibly TRBD1 (6 bases). The V end was cut by 3 bases, the J end by 0 bases, with 14 bases between. Germline V CDR1 and CDR2: GTSNPN, SVGIG (reference sequence). This CDR3 contains 15 residues. CDR3 in DNA: TGTGCCTGGAGGGGAGAGGACAGAATGAACACTGAAGCTTTCTTT. Residues: CAWRGEDRMNTEAFF.

The V call is TRBV6-1, the J call TRBJ2-5; D call uncertain. This CDR3 has 16 amino acids. V was clipped by 2 bases and J by 4 bases, with 17 bases between them. Germline V gene sequence: CDR1 MNHNS, CDR2 SASEGT. The CDR3 DNA sequence: TGTGCCAGCAGTGAAAGAGCTGATTTAGCTGGAGAGACCCAGTACTTC. It yields the protein CASSERADLAGETQYF.

This clone has just a few counts. The chain joins TRBV6-5 to TRBJ1-6, with D maybe TRBD1 (5 bases). Germline V lookup: CDR1 MNHEY, CDR2 SVGAGI. The CDR3 extends over 14 amino acids. V shed 0 bases and J shed 10 bases, with 10 bases lying between them. The CDR3 loop is CASSYSGGRSPLHF. In DNA, the CDR3 is TGTGCCAGCAGTTACTCGGGGGGACGGTCACCCCTCCACTTT.

V is TRBV18 and J is TRBJ2-3; TRBD2 matches at 7 bases. This CDR3 is built from 13 residues. Germline V gene lookup returns CDR1 KGHSH and CDR2 LQKENI. V was pared by 4 bases and J by 8 bases, with 6 bases of the junction left unmatched. As DNA, the CDR3 is TGTGCCAGCTCACTAAGGGAGGGTGGTACGCAGTATTTT. Residues: CASSLREGGTQYF.

This chain links TRBV3-1 (or the pseudogene TRBV3-2) with TRBJ2-1; 9 bases agree with TRBD2. Germline CDR1 and CDR2: LGHDT and YNNKEL (reference sequence). The CDR3 extends over 15 amino acids. The V segment lost 6 bases and the J segment 1 base; nucleotides outside the gene matches: 4. The CDR3 loop reads CASRRGGASYNEQFF. As DNA, the CDR3 is TGTGCCAGCAGGCGCGGGGGGGCTTCCTACAATGAGCAGTTCTTC.

The gene calls are TRBV20-1 and TRBJ2-1; 8 bases line up with TRBD2. The CDR3 totals 17 residues. Germline V gives CDR1 DFQATT, CDR2 SNEGSKA (reference sequence). The V and J ends lost 3 bases and 4 bases, in that order; junction bases with no gene match: 14. The CDR3 coding sequence is TGCAGTGCTAGTGCCCCTTGGGGTAGCGGGGATTACAATGAGCAGTTCTTC. This sequence encodes CSASAPWGSGDYNEQFF.

The chain couples TRBV10-1 to TRBJ2-1; 9 bases match TRBD2. This CDR3 is 16 amino acids long. The germline V gene has CDR1 WNHNN and CDR2 SYGVQD (reference sequence). Trimming cost V 6 bases and J 2 bases; bases outside gene matches: 8. CDR3 sequence: CASSLISGGPYNEQFF. The DNA of the CDR3 is TGCGCCAGCAGCCTCATTAGCGGGGGCCCCTACAATGAGCAGTTCTTC.

This chain joins TRBV5-8 and TRBJ1-1; no definite D call. CDR1 is SGHTS and CDR2 is YDEGEE in the germline V gene. V lost 2 bases, J lost 0 bases, and 8 bases lay in between. This CDR3 is 14 amino acids long. CDR3 protein: CASSFGLLNTEAFF. The CDR3 region has the DNA TGTGCCAGCAGCTTCGGACTCCTGAACACTGAAGCTTTCTTT.

The rearrangement joins TRBV12-3 or TRBV12-4 to TRBJ1-2; D not resolved. The V end was cut by 5 bases, the J end by 7 bases, with 14 bases between. This CDR3 region has 13 residues. The CDR3 DNA sequence: TGTGCCAGCAGTCCCCCCGGGATGGCTGGCTACACCTTC. Its translation is CASSPPGMAGYTF.

The chain recombines TRBV5-4 with TRBJ2-5; TRBD2 might be the D (5 bases). The CDR3 loop spans 13 amino acids. Germline V gene lookup returns CDR1 SGHNT and CDR2 YYREEE (reference sequence). Trimming took off 4 bases at V and 2 bases at J, with 9 bases between the two ends. The CDR3 loop reads CASSDRDQETQYF. In nucleotides, the CDR3 is TGTGCCAGCAGCGACCGGGATCAAGAGACCCAGTACTTC.

The chain has TRBV11-2 and TRBJ2-3, with D perhaps matching TRBD2 (6 bases). Per germline, CDR1 SGHAT and CDR2 FQNNGV. There are 14 residues in the CDR3. V was pared by 3 bases and J by 8 bases, with 15 bases between. The CDR3 DNA is TGTGCCAGCAGCTTTGGAGGGATCGCTCCTACGCAGTATTTT. Its translation is CASSFGGIAPTQYF.

This chain links TRBV15 with TRBJ2-7; 7 bases are a match to TRBD1. The germline V gene has CDR1 LNHNV and CDR2 YYDKDF (reference sequence). The CDR3 sequence is 15 residues long. Losses at the gene ends were 5 bases for V and 0 bases for J; bases not matched to a gene: 7. The CDR3 reads CATSERQGHSYEQYF. CDR3 nucleotide sequence: TGTGCCACCAGCGAAAGACAGGGCCACTCCTACGAGCAGTACTTC.

The CDR3 DNA sequence: TGTGCCAGCAGCCAAGTTATGGGGCTGGATGCAACTAATGAAAAACTGTTTTTT. This sequence encodes CASSQVMGLDATNEKLFF. This rearrangement joins TRBV4-2 to TRBJ1-4; perhaps TRBD1 as D (5 bases). Trimming took off 1 base at V and 0 bases at J, with 15 bases between the two ends. The germline gives CDR1 LGHNA, CDR2 YNFKEQ. The CDR3 loop spans 18 amino acids.

The table lists this clone with a few counts. The rearrangement joins TRBV10-3 to TRBJ2-7; maybe TRBD2 (5 bases). The CDR3 totals 14 residues. Germline CDR1 and CDR2: ENHRY and SYGVKD. The germline V and J ends were trimmed by 5 bases and 7 bases, with 18 bases remaining between them. The chain's CDR3 is CAISSNSVTREQYF. The CDR3 bases are TGTGCCATCAGTAGCAATAGCGTGACGAGGGAGCAGTACTTC.

The V and J genes are TRBV10-1 and TRBJ2-3; 8 bases agree with TRBD1. The germline CDR1 and CDR2 sequences are WNHNN and SYGVQD (reference sequence). V gave up 3 bases and J gave up 3 bases; unmatched junction bases: 8. The CDR3 consists of 16 residues. CDR3 loop: CASSDDRTGMTDTQYF. The CDR3, as DNA: TGCGCCAGCAGTGATGACCGGACAGGGATGACAGATACGCAGTATTTT.